This TCR beta chain appears in the sequencing data of a study of blood T cells in healthy people across ages. A J-beta primer mix and a sample-barcoded 5' primer were used in a second PCR of about 7 to 12 cycles. Via MiXCR, TCRdb re-called the 5' RACE reads, giving one row per CDR3 protein. Found here are 600,000 to 1,000,000 distinct CDR3 sequences, approximately 25% of them singletons; the top ten hold more than 3%. Per sample, at least 5.5 micrograms of total RNA were extracted. This CDR3 has 17 amino acids. V gave up 0 bases and J gave up 1 base, with 15 bases separating them. Germline V lookup: CDR1 SGHTA, CDR2 FQGNSA. This sample also belongs to another study, concerning T cells of mothers and their children. In that study: Related mother and child pairs showed slightly greater overlap (not significant) than unrelated pairs did.

This chain links TRBV7-2 with TRBJ1-1; D uncertain. The sample comprised blood. The sequence came from a boy under 18 in good health. Here the CDR3 DNA reads TGTGCCAGCAGCTTAGCGTTTGCCTATATGGGGAACACTGAAGCTTTCTTT. Encoded protein: CASSLAFAYMGNTEAFF. Full variable domain (remainder filled in from reference TRBV7-2 and TRBJ1-1): GAGVSQSPSNKVTEKGKDVELRCDPISGHTALYWYRQSLGQGLEFLIYFQGNSAPDKSGLPSDRFSAERTGGSVSTLTIQRTQQEDSAVYLCASSLAFAYMGNTEAFFGQGTRLTVV.